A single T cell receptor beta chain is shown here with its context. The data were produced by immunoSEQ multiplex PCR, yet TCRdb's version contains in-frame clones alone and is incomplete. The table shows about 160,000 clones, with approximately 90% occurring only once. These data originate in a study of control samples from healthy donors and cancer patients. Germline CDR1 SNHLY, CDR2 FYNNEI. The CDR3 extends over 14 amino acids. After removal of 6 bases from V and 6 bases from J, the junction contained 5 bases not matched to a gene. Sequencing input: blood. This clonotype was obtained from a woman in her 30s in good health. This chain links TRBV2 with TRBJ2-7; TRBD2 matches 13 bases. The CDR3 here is CASSLGLAGTEQYF. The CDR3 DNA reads TGTGCCAGCAGCTTGGGACTAGCGGGAACCGAGCAGTACTTC.